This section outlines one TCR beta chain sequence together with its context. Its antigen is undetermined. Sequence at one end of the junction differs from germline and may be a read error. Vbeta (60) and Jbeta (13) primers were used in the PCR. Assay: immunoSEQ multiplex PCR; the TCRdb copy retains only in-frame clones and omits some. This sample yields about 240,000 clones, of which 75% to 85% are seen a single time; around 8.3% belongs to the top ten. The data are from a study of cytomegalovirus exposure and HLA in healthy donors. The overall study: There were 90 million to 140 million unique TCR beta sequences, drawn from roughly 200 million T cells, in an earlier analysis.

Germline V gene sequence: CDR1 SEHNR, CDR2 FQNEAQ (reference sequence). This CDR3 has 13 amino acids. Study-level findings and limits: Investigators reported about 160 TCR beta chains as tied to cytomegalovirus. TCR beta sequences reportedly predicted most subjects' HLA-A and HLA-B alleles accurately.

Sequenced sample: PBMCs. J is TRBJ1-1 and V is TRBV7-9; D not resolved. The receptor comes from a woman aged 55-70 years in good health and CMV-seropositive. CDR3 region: CSSSTQENTEAFF. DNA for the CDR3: TGTTCCAGCAGCACACAAGAGAACACTGAAGCTTTCTTT. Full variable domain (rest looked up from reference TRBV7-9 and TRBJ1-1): DTGVSQNPRHKITKRGQNVTFRCDPISEHNRLYWYRQTLGQGPEFLTYFQNEAQLEKSRLLSDRFSAERPKGSFSTLEIQRTEQGDSAMYLCSSSTQENTEAFFGQGTRLTVV.